The clone carrying this TCR beta chain turned up a few times. Its specificity is unknown. TCRdb ran MiXCR on the 5' RACE reads and lists one entry per CDR3 protein. The table lists about 580,000 distinct CDR3 sequences, 17% of them singletons. This sample was taken from a study of T cells after yellow fever vaccination. Findings and caveats of the study: Clones from primary vaccination mostly reappeared after the booster (96% CD4, approximately 91% CD8). The CD4 and CD8 compartments had a small share of their clonotypes in common.

CDR3 length: 15 residues. Trimming pared 4 bases from V and 10 bases from J, leaving 18 bases between. Germline-derived CDR1 and CDR2 are SGHRS and YFSETQ. This chain connects TRBV5-1 to TRBJ1-6; a weak D match, TRBD1 (5 bases). The starting material was PBMCs, obtained 5 to 6 days after the first yellow fever vaccination. The clonotype was recovered from a man aged 18 to 30 who received the YFV17D yellow fever vaccine. The CDR3 spells CASSMDNPTESPLHF. CDR3 DNA sequence: TGCGCCAGCAGCATGGACAACCCGACCGAATCACCCCTCCACTTT.